This T cell receptor beta chain was recovered during a study of blood T cell repertoires in COVID-19. Study as a whole: In each case, the material was cDNA or gDNA derived from T cells, B-cell-depleted T cells, or PBMCs.

V trimming: 3 bases; J trimming: 5 bases; junction bases outside the gene matches: 0. The CDR3 consists of 14 residues. The germline V gene encodes CDR1 SGHTA and CDR2 FQGNSA. Sequencing was performed with immunoSEQ multiplex PCR; in TCRdb, only in-frame clones are kept and a portion is missing. Here the sample spans roughly 300,000 clones, 75% to 90% being singletons. All enrollees were about 18 to 89 years old and from around 25 US areas. Cohort 3 donors were reported recovered after two negative PCRs, clearance, or symptom resolution. The genes are TRBV7-2 and TRBJ2-5, with 13 bases matching TRBD2. Sequenced: PBMCs or T cells enriched from blood (not recorded which). The source is a woman between 50 and 59 years old who had recovered from COVID-19. The CDR3 sequence is CASSLTSGRETQYF. The CDR3 region has the DNA TGTGCCAGCAGCTTGACTAGCGGGAGGGAGACCCAGTACTTC.